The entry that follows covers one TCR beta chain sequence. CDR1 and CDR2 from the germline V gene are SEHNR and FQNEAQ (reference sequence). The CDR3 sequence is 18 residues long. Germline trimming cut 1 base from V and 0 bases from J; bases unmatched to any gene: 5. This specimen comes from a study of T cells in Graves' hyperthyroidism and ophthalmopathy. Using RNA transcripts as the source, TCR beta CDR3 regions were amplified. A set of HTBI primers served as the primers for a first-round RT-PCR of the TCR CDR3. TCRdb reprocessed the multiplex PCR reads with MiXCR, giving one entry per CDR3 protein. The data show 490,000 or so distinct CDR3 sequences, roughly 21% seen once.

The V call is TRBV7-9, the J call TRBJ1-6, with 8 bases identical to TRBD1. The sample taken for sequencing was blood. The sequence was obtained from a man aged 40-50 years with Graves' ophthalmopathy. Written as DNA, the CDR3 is TGTGCCAGCAGCTTAGAGGACAGGGCGAGCTCCTATAATTCACCCCTCCACTTT. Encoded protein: CASSLEDRASSYNSPLHF.